These 19 T cell receptor beta chains came from one sample sequenced in a study of T cell responses to AZD1222 COVID-19 vaccine. Assay: immunoSEQ multiplex PCR; the TCRdb copy retains only in-frame clones and omits some. The table lists some 200,000 clones, more than 75% of them singletons. The input for sequencing was peripheral blood, taken 28 days after the second AZD1222 dose. These receptors were taken from an adult who received the AZD1222 COVID-19 vaccine.

The J gene is TRBJ1-4, the V gene TRBV30; D ambiguous. This CDR3 is built from 12 residues. From germline, CDR1 is GTSNPN and CDR2 SVGIG (reference sequence). V lost 2 bases and J 7 bases, leaving 8 bases between the germline ends. CDR3 amino acids: CAWSSQAEKLFF. The CDR3 DNA sequence: TGTGCCTGGAGTTCCCAAGCTGAAAAACTGTTTTTT.

The J gene is TRBJ2-1, the V gene TRBV6-1; D call uncertain. From germline, CDR1 is MNHNS and CDR2 SASEGT. The CDR3 extends over 16 amino acids. V was shortened by 0 bases and J by 2 bases, with 11 bases between the two germline ends. Written as DNA, the CDR3 is TGTGCCAGCAGTGAAGCCCTTGCCGGCCCCTACAATGAGCAGTTCTTC. Translated, it gives CASSEALAGPYNEQFF.

The chain carries TRBV7-3 and TRBJ2-2; D perhaps matches TRBD2 (6 bases). The CDR3 consists of 15 residues. From germline, CDR1 is SGHTA and CDR2 FQGTGA. V was shortened by 5 bases and J by 2 bases, with 12 bases between the two germline ends. The CDR3 protein is CASSPGRDNTGELFF. CDR3 DNA sequence: TGTGCCAGCAGCCCTGGGCGGGATAACACCGGGGAGCTGTTTTTT.

A single count supports this clone. The chain combines TRBV2 with TRBJ1-1; D call uncertain. The CDR3 is 12 residues long. V was cut by 4 bases and J by 0 bases, with 3 bases left in between. The germline V gene encodes CDR1 SNHLY and CDR2 FYNNEI. DNA of the CDR3: TGTGCCAGCAGTGTCCTGAACACTGAAGCTTTCTTT. Protein: CASSVLNTEAFF.

The count of this clone is one. This chain links TRBV7-9 with TRBJ2-7, with TRBD1 as a possible D gene (5 bases). Germline V gene sequence: CDR1 SEHNR, CDR2 FQNEAQ (reference sequence). The CDR3 totals 13 residues. Trimming took 2 bases from V and 7 from J, leaving 12 bases between them. The DNA for the CDR3 is TGTGCCAGCAGCTTATCAGGGCGGCGTGAGCAGTACTTC. Translated: CASSLSGRREQYF.

Remarks on this clone: An end of the junction differs from the germline gene, which may be a read error. The gene calls are TRBV7-7 and TRBJ2-3, with TRBD2 matching over 9 bases. CDR3 size: 15 residues. Germline CDR1 SSHAT, CDR2 FNYEAQ (reference sequence). Here the CDR3 DNA reads TGTGCTAGCAGCTTTAGCGGGAGTAGGACAGATACGCAGTATTTT. Encoded protein: CASSFSGSRTDTQYF.

The chain has TRBV27 and TRBJ2-3, with D hard to call. V lost 7 bases, J lost 1 base, and 15 bases lay in between. Germline values: CDR1 MNHEY, CDR2 SMNVEV (reference sequence). This CDR3 has 15 amino acids. The CDR3 protein is CASTSRLLGTDTQYF. The CDR3, as DNA: TGTGCCAGCACCTCCCGGCTTCTGGGCACAGATACGCAGTATTTT.

The chain uses TRBV19 and TRBJ1-2, with 10 bases that match TRBD1. This CDR3 spans 13 amino acids. CDR1 and CDR2 from the germline V gene are LNHDA and SQIVND (reference sequence). J lost 6 bases, V lost 9 bases, and 7 bases had no gene match. As DNA, the CDR3 is TGTGCCAGCAGCCAGGACAGGGGGGATGGCTACACCTTC. Its protein product is CASSQDRGDGYTF.

This clone was counted once. The chain carries TRBV3-1 (or the pseudogene TRBV3-2) and TRBJ1-1; 7 bases are a match to TRBD1. V lost 5 bases to trimming and J lost 5 bases; unmatched junction nucleotides: 2. Germline V CDR1 and CDR2: LGHDT, YNNKEL (reference sequence). The CDR3 covers 12 residues. The CDR3 here is CASSAGGTEAFF. As DNA, the CDR3 is TGTGCCAGCAGCGCAGGGGGAACTGAAGCTTTCTTT.

This clone was counted once. The chain is built from TRBV5-1 and TRBJ2-3; the D gene is possibly TRBD2 (5 bases). Germline loops: CDR1 SGHRS, CDR2 YFSETQ. The CDR3 consists of 14 residues. Trimming left V 5 bases short and J 10 bases short, with 20 bases between. Written as DNA, the CDR3 is TGCGCCAGCAGTGACGGACTGAGGCAAGCCGCGCAGTATTTT. This translates into CASSDGLRQAAQYF.

The V call is TRBV28, the J call TRBJ2-7; tentative D call: TRBD2 (6 bases). CDR1 and CDR2 (germline): MDHEN, SYDVKM. The V and J ends lost 10 bases and 2 bases respectively, with 15 bases between them. The CDR3 is 13 amino acids. The CDR3, as DNA: TGTGCCATCCAACCGGGGGAGGCCTACGAGCAGTACTTC. Protein sequence: CAIQPGEAYEQYF.

The V call is TRBV5-1, the J call TRBJ1-4; tentatively, D is TRBD1 (5 bases). The CDR3 runs 15 residues. Germline-derived CDR1 and CDR2 are SGHRS and YFSETQ. V was pared by 5 bases and J by 0 bases, with 11 bases between. CDR3 nucleotide sequence: TGCGCCAGCAGGGCCCTGACAGCAACTAATGAAAAACTGTTTTTT. This gives the protein CASRALTATNEKLFF. The complete variable domain, with remaining parts taken from reference TRBV5-1 and TRBJ1-4, reads KAGVTQTPRYLIKTRGQQVTLSCSPISGHRSVSWYQQTPGQGLQFLFEYFSETQRNKGNFPGRFSGRQFSNSRSEMNVSTLELGDSALYLCASRALTATNEKLFFGSGTQLSVL.

The J gene is TRBJ2-5, the V gene TRBV2, with D unclear. V was cut by 8 bases and J by 1 base, with 14 bases left in between. The CDR3 runs 14 residues. Germline assignment: CDR1 SNHLY and CDR2 FYNNEI. The CDR3 bases are TGTGCCAGCCAAAAACTGGCAGCCCAAGAGACCCAGTACTTC. Translated, it gives CASQKLAAQETQYF. Full variable domain (outside the CDR3, taken from reference TRBV2 and TRBJ2-5): EPEVTQTPSHQVTQMGQEVILRCVPISNHLYFYWYRQILGQKVEFLVSFYNNEISEKSEIFDDQFSVERPDGSNFTLKIRSTKLEDSAMYFCASQKLAAQETQYFGPGTRLLVL.

The chain is built from TRBV5-5 and TRBJ1-4; D is undetermined. The length of the CDR3 is 15 residues. The V gene lost 1 base and the J gene lost 0 bases, with 7 bases spanning the gap. The germline CDR1 and CDR2 sequences are SGHKS and YYEKEE (reference sequence). The CDR3 here is CASSLNSATNEKLFF. The DNA for the CDR3 is TGTGCCAGCAGCTTGAACAGTGCAACTAATGAAAAACTGTTTTTT.

The chain combines TRBV4-3 with TRBJ2-7, with no clear D. Germline CDR1 LGHNA, CDR2 YSLEER. The germline V and J ends were trimmed by 1 base and 2 bases, with 9 bases remaining between them. The CDR3 sequence is 14 residues long. CDR3 protein: CASSQGGIAYEQYF. The CDR3 nucleotides are TGCGCCAGCAGCCAAGGCGGCATAGCCTACGAGCAGTACTTC.

CDR3 in DNA: TGTGCCAGCAGCCAATCGGGGCGGACAAATGAAGCTTTCTTT. Protein sequence: CASSQSGRTNEAFF. V is TRBV16 and J is TRBJ1-1; maybe TRBD1 (5 bases). CDR1 KGHSY and CDR2 FQNENV come from the germline V gene. This CDR3 is built from 14 residues. Between the trimmed V and J ends, which lost 0 bases and 7 bases, there was a span of 12 bases.

The V and J genes are TRBV28 and TRBJ1-6; no reliable D call. The germline gives CDR1 MDHEN, CDR2 SYDVKM. Trimming took off 10 bases at V and 0 bases at J, with 10 bases between the two ends. The CDR3 spans 14 residues. CDR3 nucleotide sequence: TGTGCCACCATTCACAGCTCCTATAATTCACCCCTCCACTTT. The encoded protein is CATIHSSYNSPLHF.

The rearrangement joins TRBV7-3 to TRBJ2-3, with TRBD2 as a possible D gene (5 bases). Trimming pared 5 bases from V and 4 bases from J, leaving 7 bases between. The CDR3 runs to 12 residues. From germline, CDR1 is SGHTA and CDR2 FQGTGA. The CDR3: CASSEGADTQYF. CDR3 DNA: TGTGCCAGCAGCGAGGGAGCAGATACGCAGTATTTT.

V usage is TRBV7-9 and J usage is TRBJ2-7; possible D gene TRBD2, 5 bases. The CDR3 has 15 amino acids. Germline CDR1 SEHNR, CDR2 FQNEAQ (reference sequence). Trimming pared 5 bases from V and 0 bases from J, leaving 14 bases between. The CDR3 sequence is CASSPKSGFSYEQYF. The CDR3 coding sequence is TGTGCCAGCAGCCCAAAATCGGGATTCTCCTACGAGCAGTACTTC.